This TCR beta chain derives from a study of early T cells in non-severe SARS-CoV-2 infection. Whole-study context: Sequencing used unsorted whole-blood bulk RNA, so chains lack pairing. Broader study findings: VDJdb-based matching was biased toward anti-spike CD8 responses and missed private and CD4 specificities.

Individual cDNA molecules were tagged with unique molecular identifiers, the study reported. MiXCR, applied by TCRdb to the 5' RACE reads, yields one record per CDR3 protein. The sample records 57,000 or so distinct CDR3 sequences, 10% to 15% being singletons. This CDR3 is 15 amino acids long. Trimming stripped 0 bases from V and 0 bases from J, with 7 bases between. Germline CDR1 is SGHRS and CDR2 is YFSETQ. This clonotype was observed a few times. Its target is unknown. The chain links TRBV5-1 to TRBJ1-5; no clear D gene. This receptor was obtained from an adult who was a healthcare worker with PCR-confirmed SARS-CoV-2 infection or an uninfected control (not recorded which). Sequenced input: whole blood. CDR3 sequence: CASSLDGYSNQPQHF. In DNA form, the CDR3 reads TGCGCCAGCAGCTTGGACGGTTATAGCAATCAGCCCCAGCATTTT.